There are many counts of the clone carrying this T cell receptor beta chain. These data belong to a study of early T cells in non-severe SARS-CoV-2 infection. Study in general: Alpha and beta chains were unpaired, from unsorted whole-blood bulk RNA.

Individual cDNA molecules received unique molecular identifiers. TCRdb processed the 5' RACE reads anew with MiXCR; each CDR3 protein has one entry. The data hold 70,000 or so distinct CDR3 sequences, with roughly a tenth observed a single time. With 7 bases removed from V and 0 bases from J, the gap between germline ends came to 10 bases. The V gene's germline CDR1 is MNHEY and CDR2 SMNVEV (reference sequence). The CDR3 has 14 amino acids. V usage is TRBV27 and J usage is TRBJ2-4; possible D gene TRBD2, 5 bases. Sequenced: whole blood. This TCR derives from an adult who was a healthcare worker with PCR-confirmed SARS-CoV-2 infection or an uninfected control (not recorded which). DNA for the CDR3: TGTGCCAGCAAAGGAGCGGTAGCCAAAAACATTCAGTACTTC. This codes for CASKGAVAKNIQYF.